This T cell receptor beta chain appears in the sequencing data of a study of identical twins. All donors comprised healthy Caucasians. CDR3 length equals 15 residues. CDR1 is SGHRS and CDR2 is YFSETQ in the germline V gene. Trimming cost V 4 bases and J 3 bases, with 16 bases left between them. The authors used template switching to add a universal primer site and gave cDNA unique molecular identifiers. TCRdb re-derived calls from the 5' RACE reads in MiXCR, one entry per CDR3 protein. The data contain 1.5 million to 2 million distinct CDR3 sequences, about 32% of them singletons. Study-level results: Fewer insertions characterized abundant cord blood beta clonotypes, whereas memory repertoires showed none. Not following the same donors, the study drew its conclusions from cross-sectional statistical analysis.

This clonotype was picked up a small number of times. Its antigen is undetermined. This receptor was taken from a newborn girl in good health. The specimen sequenced was cord blood. J is TRBJ1-1 and V is TRBV5-1, with D possibly TRBD1 on 6 matching bases. The DNA of the CDR3 is TGCGCCAGCAGCGCCCACAGGGCCATTTACACTGAAGCTTTCTTT. As protein: CASSAHRAIYTEAFF.